Sequencing of this T cell receptor beta chain was carried out in a study of blood T cell repertoires in COVID-19. Study context: Donors in the United States, Italy and Spain gave samples during acute or convalescent COVID-19.

Germline values: CDR1 LGHDT, CDR2 YNNKEL (reference sequence). The V gene end was trimmed by 4 bases and the J gene end by 5 bases; junction bases not matched to a gene: 11. This CDR3 is built from 16 residues. Profiled with immunoSEQ multiplex PCR; TCRdb holds only in-frame clones, not every one. The sample has some 250,000 clones; 84% are singletons. The chain uses TRBV3-1 (or the pseudogene TRBV3-2) and TRBJ2-7; 10 nucleotides line up with TRBD2. The TCR sequence derives from a man aged 55 to 70 with acute or convalescent COVID-19. Sequenced input: peripheral blood. Here the CDR3 DNA reads TGTGCCAGCAGCCGATCGAGCGGGAGGGCAGTCGACGAGCAGTACTTC. Translating it yields CASSRSSGRAVDEQYF.